A single sample gave rise to the 10 T cell receptor beta chains below, sequenced in a study of T-cell memory formation after mild COVID-19. TCRdb re-called the 5' RACE reads with MiXCR, one entry per CDR3 protein. The table includes 150,000 to 200,000 distinct CDR3 sequences, roughly 16% detected once. The specimen sequenced was PBMCs or a T cell subset sorted from them (not recorded which). These TCRs come from an adult woman who had mild COVID-19 (a few samples of this study predate the infection). Cell type and time point are not known.

V is TRBV5-1 and J is TRBJ1-2; 7 positions match TRBD1. This CDR3 spans 14 amino acids. V trimming: 4 bases; J trimming: 4 bases; junction bases outside the gene matches: 7. Germline loops: CDR1 SGHRS, CDR2 YFSETQ. The DNA of the CDR3 is TGCGCCAGCAGCGCGGGACAGTACGGCTATGGCTACACCTTC. Translation: CASSAGQYGYGYTF.

This clonotype was observed a handful of times. This chain links TRBV6-6 with TRBJ1-5; D may be TRBD1 (6 bases). The CDR3 length is 18 residues. The V gene lost 6 bases and the J gene lost 2 bases, with 23 bases spanning the gap. Germline lookup yields CDR1 MNHNY and CDR2 SVGAGI (reference sequence). This CDR3 reads CASSYTGTPYAGNQPQHF. CDR3 nucleotide sequence: TGTGCCAGCAGCTACACCGGGACACCATATGCGGGCAATCAGCCCCAGCATTTT.

The chain is built from TRBV12-3 or TRBV12-4 and TRBJ2-6; D uncertain. CDR3 size: 14 residues. V shed 7 bases and J shed 3 bases, with 10 bases lying between them. CDR3 sequence: CASIGLRGANVLTF. CDR3 DNA sequence: TGTGCCAGCATAGGCCTGCGTGGGGCCAACGTCCTGACTTTC.

V and J are TRBV24-1 and TRBJ2-3; D call uncertain. The V gene's germline CDR1 is KGHDR and CDR2 SFDVKD. The CDR3 is 13 amino acids. Trimming shortened V by 4 bases and J by 2 bases, and 6 bases separated the two germline ends. The CDR3 protein is CATSDHYTDTQYF. In DNA, the CDR3 is TGTGCCACCAGTGACCACTACACAGATACGCAGTATTTT.

This clonotype occurred a few times. This chain joins TRBV3-1 and TRBJ1-6; 7 nucleotides align to TRBD1. Trimming took 6 bases from V and 1 from J; bases not matched to a gene: 6. CDR1 is LGHDT and CDR2 is YNNKEL in the germline V gene (reference sequence). The CDR3 has 16 residues. CDR3 DNA sequence: TGTGCCAGCAGGATGACAGGGTCGTCCTATAATTCACCCCTCCACTTT. This sequence encodes CASRMTGSSYNSPLHF.

This clonotype appeared a few times. The chain employs TRBV6-5 and TRBJ2-1, with D possibly being TRBD2 (6 bases). CDR3 length equals 13 residues. Germline assignment: CDR1 MNHEY and CDR2 SVGAGI. With 8 bases removed from V and 9 bases from J, the gap between germline ends came to 17 bases. The CDR3 protein is CASRGASAGEQFF. In DNA, the CDR3 is TGTGCCAGCCGAGGAGCTAGCGCGGGTGAGCAGTTCTTC.

This clonotype was seen a few times. This chain joins TRBV7-9 and TRBJ2-7, with a possible D match to TRBD1 (5 bases). The germline V and J ends were trimmed by 1 base and 4 bases, with 11 bases remaining between them. Germline loops: CDR1 SEHNR, CDR2 FQNEAQ (reference sequence). The CDR3 sequence is 14 residues long. The CDR3 DNA reads as TGTGCCAGCAGCTTAGGGCTACAGGAATACGAGCAGTACTTC. Residues: CASSLGLQEYEQYF.

This clonotype was detected a few times. This chain joins TRBV4-1 and TRBJ1-1; D is uncertain. V was cut by 0 bases and J by 7 bases, with 15 bases left in between. This CDR3 contains 15 residues. The germline V gene encodes CDR1 MGHRA and CDR2 YSYEKL. The chain's CDR3 is CASSQEDIRTVEAFF. In nucleotides, the CDR3 is TGCGCCAGCAGCCAAGAAGATATTAGGACGGTTGAAGCTTTCTTT.

The V call is TRBV12-3 or TRBV12-4, the J call TRBJ2-5, with a tentative D call TRBD1 (5 bases). The CDR3 spans 13 residues. V was clipped by 6 bases and J by 7 bases, with 15 bases between them. For the CDR3, the DNA is TGTGCCAGCAGCCTCGGCGGTGGGGCGACCCAGTACTTC. It codes for CASSLGGGATQYF.

The chain is built from TRBV2 and TRBJ1-2, with D perhaps matching TRBD1 (5 bases). Germline V gene data show CDR1 as SNHLY and CDR2 as FYNNEI. This CDR3 has 14 amino acids. Trimming cost V 4 bases and J 3 bases, with 12 bases left between them. The CDR3 DNA sequence: TGTGCCAGCAGTGCCCGGCAGGGCCACTATGGCTACACCTTC. Protein sequence: CASSARQGHYGYTF.